Below are 22 T cell receptor beta chains sequenced from a single sample in a study of cytomegalovirus exposure and HLA in healthy donors. Primers: 60 Vbeta forward and 13 Jbeta reverse. The method was immunoSEQ multiplex PCR; TCRdb's version includes in-frame clones alone and lacks a portion of them. The profile shows approximately 120,000 clones, around three quarters of them singletons. Material: PBMCs. These receptors all come from a man younger than 45 in good health and CMV-seropositive.

The chain links TRBV18 to TRBJ1-1, with TRBD1 as a possible D gene (5 bases). Germline loops: CDR1 KGHSH, CDR2 LQKENI. This CDR3 has 13 amino acids. V was trimmed by 5 bases and J by 0 bases, leaving 7 bases between them. The CDR3 DNA is TGTGCCAGCTCAGGGGGGTTGAACACTGAAGCTTTCTTT. This codes for CASSGGLNTEAFF.

The chain is built from TRBV2 and TRBJ1-2, with D tentatively TRBD1 (6 bases). Per the germline V gene, CDR1 is SNHLY and CDR2 is FYNNEI. This CDR3 comprises 13 residues. The V end was cut by 2 bases, the J end by 7 bases, with 11 bases between. In DNA form, the CDR3 reads TGTGCCAGCAGTGAATCAGGGGACCGTGGCTACACCTTC. As protein: CASSESGDRGYTF.

The rearrangement joins TRBV30 to TRBJ1-1; weak D call: TRBD1 (5 bases). The V and J ends lost 6 bases and 8 bases respectively, with 19 bases between them. CDR3 length: 13 amino acids. CDR1 GTSNPN and CDR2 SVGIG come from the germline V gene (reference sequence). Written as DNA, the CDR3 is TGTGCCTGTCAAGCAGCAGGGCTGGCCGAAGCTTTCTTT. Translated, it gives CACQAAGLAEAFF.

In this sample, this clone turned up a few times. Here the CDR3 reads CAIKTDRGSHEQYF. In nucleotides, the CDR3 is TGTGCCATCAAAACCGACAGGGGGTCTCACGAGCAGTACTTC. The chain recombines TRBV10-3 with TRBJ2-7; 9 bases align to TRBD1. The CDR3 length is 14 residues. The V gene's germline CDR1 is ENHRY and CDR2 SYGVKD. Trimming removed 7 bases from V and 5 bases from J; junction bases left unmatched: 9.

This chain links TRBV19 with TRBJ2-6; 8 bases agree with TRBD1. Trimming cost V 4 bases and J 12 bases; bases outside gene matches: 2. Germline assignment: CDR1 LNHDA and CDR2 SQIVND (reference sequence). This CDR3 is built from 12 residues. The CDR3 spells CASSRQGSVLTF. CDR3 nucleotides: TGTGCCAGTAGTAGACAGGGGAGCGTCCTGACTTTC.

The genes are TRBV5-1 and TRBJ2-7; D gene uncertain. Trimming removed 0 bases from V and 7 bases from J, with 14 bases in between. Per germline, CDR1 SGHRS and CDR2 YFSETQ. The CDR3 runs 14 residues. DNA of the CDR3: TGCGCCAGCAGCTTGGCATTGGGTAACGGGGAGCAGTACTTC. Amino acid sequence: CASSLALGNGEQYF.

J is TRBJ1-1 and V is TRBV7-2; D not resolved. CDR3 size: 13 residues. Trimming left V 1 base short and J 6 bases short, with 9 bases between. Germline lookup yields CDR1 SGHTA and CDR2 FQGNSA. CDR3 residues: CASSLGTDSEAFF. As DNA, the CDR3 is TGTGCCAGCAGCTTAGGTACGGACTCTGAAGCTTTCTTT.

CDR3 protein: CAWSRGRNSPLHF. The CDR3 DNA reads TGTGCCTGGAGTCGGGGTCGAAATTCACCCCTCCACTTT. V usage is TRBV30 and J usage is TRBJ1-6; D gene unclear. Germline assignment: CDR1 GTSNPN and CDR2 SVGIG (reference sequence). Trimming left V 2 bases short and J 7 bases short, with 9 bases between. CDR3 size: 13 residues.

Only one count was recorded for this clone. This rearrangement joins TRBV27 to TRBJ1-5; 10 bases map to TRBD1. V dropped 4 bases and J dropped 2; count of bases not matched to a gene: 8. Per germline, CDR1 MNHEY and CDR2 SMNVEV (reference sequence). The CDR3 sequence is 17 residues long. The CDR3 bases are TGTGCCAGCAGTTCTATCGACAGGGGGCTGGGCAATCAGCCCCAGCATTTT. It specifies CASSSIDRGLGNQPQHF.

This chain links TRBV7-6 with TRBJ1-5; 7 bases match TRBD1. CDR1 SGHVS and CDR2 FNYEAQ come from the germline V gene. The V segment lost 6 bases and the J segment 5 bases; nucleotides outside the gene matches: 7. This CDR3 has 14 amino acids. CDR3 DNA: TGTGCCAGCAGTCCCGGGACAGAAGATCAGCCCCAGCATTTT. The encoded protein is CASSPGTEDQPQHF.

The J gene is TRBJ1-3, the V gene TRBV2, with 7 bases identical to TRBD1. CDR1 and CDR2 from the germline V gene are SNHLY and FYNNEI. Trimming cost V 5 bases and J 4 bases; bases outside gene matches: 5. This CDR3 has 14 residues. This CDR3 is CASSSQGRGNTIYF. CDR3 DNA: TGTGCCAGCAGTTCACAGGGGAGAGGAAACACCATATATTTT.

The chain employs TRBV9 and TRBJ2-5; D might be TRBD1 (6 bases). The J call is uncertain, as TRBJ2-7 better fits the DNA end. CDR1 and CDR2 (germline): SGDLS, YYNGEE. This CDR3 region has 14 residues. CDR3 in amino acids: CASSVSAQGYEQYF. Here the CDR3 DNA reads TGTGCCAGCAGCGTATCAGCACAGGGCTACGAGCAGTACTTC.

In this sample, this clone turned up a few times. The chain has TRBV6-6 and TRBJ1-4; D possibly corresponds to TRBD1 (6 bases). The germline gives CDR1 MNHNY, CDR2 SVGAGI (reference sequence). CDR3 length equals 11 residues. Trimming left V 8 bases short and J 8 bases short, with 9 bases between. The CDR3 protein is CASGTLEKLFF. The CDR3 bases are TGTGCCAGCGGGACATTGGAAAAACTGTTTTTT.

The chain has TRBV18 and TRBJ1-5, with TRBD1 matching 8 bases. V shed 2 bases and J 2 bases; nucleotides not matched to a gene: 2. The CDR3 covers 15 residues. Germline values: CDR1 KGHSH, CDR2 LQKENI. CDR3 in amino acids: CASSPDRGGNQPQHF. The CDR3, as DNA: TGTGCCAGCTCACCAGACAGGGGAGGCAATCAGCCCCAGCATTTT.

The chain has TRBV29-1 and TRBJ2-5; no reliable D call. TRBJ2-7 explains the end of the DNA better; the J call may be wrong. The CDR3 consists of 14 residues. Germline V CDR1 and CDR2: SQVTM, ANQGSEA. The CDR3 sequence is CSVEGVQAPYEQYF. The CDR3 DNA reads as TGCAGCGTTGAAGGCGTCCAGGCCCCCTACGAGCAGTACTTC.

V usage is TRBV7-2 and J usage is TRBJ1-6; the match to TRBD1 covers 11 bases. Germline CDR1 and CDR2: SGHTA and FQGNSA. The junction had 13 bases not matched to a gene; V was cut back by 4 bases and J by 11 bases. This CDR3 has 17 amino acids. CDR3 DNA sequence: TGTGCCAGCAGCTATAGAAAACCGGGACAGGGGGTTCCACCCCTCCACTTT. Protein: CASSYRKPGQGVPPLHF. Supplemented by reference TRBV7-2 and TRBJ1-6, the full variable domain reads GAGVSQSPSNKVTEKGKDVELRCDPISGHTALYWYRQSLGQGLEFLIYFQGNSAPDKSGLPSDRFSAERTGGSVSTLTIQRTQQEDSAVYLCASSYRKPGQGVPPLHFGNGTRLTVT.

The genes are TRBV30 and TRBJ1-2; a possible D gene is TRBD1 (6 bases). V was shortened by 2 bases and J by 8 bases, with 15 bases between the two germline ends. CDR3 length: 13 residues. From germline, CDR1 is GTSNPN and CDR2 SVGIG (reference sequence). The DNA of the CDR3 is TGTGCCTGGAGTTTAACAGGGTACGAAGGCTACACCTTC. It yields the protein CAWSLTGYEGYTF. Full variable domain (missing parts from reference TRBV30 and TRBJ1-2): SQTIHQWPATLVQPVGSPLSLECTVEGTSNPNLYWYRQAAGRGLQLLFYSVGIGQISSEVPQNLSASRPQDRQFILSSKKLLLSDSGFYLCAWSLTGYEGYTFGSGTRLTVV.

V and J are TRBV7-9 and TRBJ2-1; 9 bases agree with TRBD1. Germline V gene sequence: CDR1 SEHNR, CDR2 FQNEAQ (reference sequence). This CDR3 contains 16 residues. With V trimmed by 2 bases and J by 3 bases, 5 bases remained unmatched. The CDR3 here is CASSLSTGGRYNEQFF. CDR3 bases: TGTGCCAGCAGCTTATCTACAGGGGGCCGCTACAATGAGCAGTTCTTC. The whole variable domain, remainder taken from reference TRBV7-9 and TRBJ2-1, is DTGVSQNPRHKITKRGQNVTFRCDPISEHNRLYWYRQTLGQGPEFLTYFQNEAQLEKSRLLSDRFSAERPKGSFSTLEIQRTEQGDSAMYLCASSLSTGGRYNEQFFGPGTRLTVL.

This chain links TRBV7-6 with TRBJ1-6, with D unclear. With 1 base removed from V and 9 bases from J, the gap between germline ends came to 13 bases. This CDR3 spans 15 amino acids. Germline-derived CDR1 and CDR2 are SGHVS and FNYEAQ. CDR3 sequence reads: CASSLEGRDVSPLHF. CDR3 in DNA: TGTGCCAGCAGCTTAGAAGGCCGGGATGTTTCACCCCTCCACTTT.

This rearrangement joins TRBV6-5 to TRBJ1-1; D is possibly TRBD1 (6 bases). This CDR3 comprises 13 residues. Per the germline V gene, CDR1 is MNHEY and CDR2 is SVGAGI. V lost 5 bases, J lost 6 bases, and 13 bases lay in between. This chain's CDR3 is CASSGGGRAEAFF. The CDR3 DNA sequence: TGTGCCAGCAGTGGAGGGGGGAGGGCTGAAGCTTTCTTT.

The CDR3 reads CASSPPRGEGNEQFF. The CDR3 DNA reads as TGTGCCAGCAGCCCCCCCCGGGGGGAGGGTAATGAGCAGTTCTTC. The chain employs TRBV28 and TRBJ2-1; 7 bases line up with TRBD2. CDR3 length: 15 amino acids. With V trimmed by 6 bases and J by 7 bases, 12 bases remained unmatched. In germline, CDR1 is MDHEN, CDR2 SYDVKM.

The chain employs TRBV5-1 and TRBJ2-5; TRBD1 agrees at 7 bases. The germline V gene has CDR1 SGHRS and CDR2 YFSETQ. The CDR3 spans 14 residues. Unmatched junction bases numbered 12, after V lost 8 bases and J lost 5 bases. The CDR3 loop is CASSSGRGLETQYF. In DNA, the CDR3 is TGCGCCAGTTCTTCTGGAAGGGGGCTGGAGACCCAGTACTTC.